Shown below are 28 T cell receptor beta chains from a single sample sequenced in a study of blood T cell repertoires in COVID-19. Sequencing was performed with immunoSEQ multiplex PCR; in TCRdb, only in-frame clones are kept and a portion is missing. This table holds about 46,000 clones, 80% to 90% found once. Sequenced material: peripheral blood. The receptors derive from a man between 50 and 59 years old with acute or convalescent COVID-19.

The chain recombines TRBV4-2 with TRBJ2-7; 11 positions match TRBD1. The CDR3 length is 15 residues. J gave up 3 bases and V 5 bases, and 6 bases lay outside the gene matches. Germline V gives CDR1 LGHNA, CDR2 YNFKEQ. The CDR3 sequence: CASSAGQGANYEQYF. CDR3 DNA sequence: TGTGCCAGCAGCGCCGGACAGGGGGCGAACTACGAGCAGTACTTC.

The table lists this clone with a few counts. This rearrangement joins TRBV7-9 to TRBJ1-1, with TRBD1 matching 11 bases. CDR1 SEHNR and CDR2 FQNEAQ come from the germline V gene (reference sequence). This CDR3 is 17 amino acids long. The ends lost 1 base at V and 3 bases at J; junction bases unmatched: 7. CDR3 coding DNA: TGTGCCAGCAGCTTAGTCGGACAGGGGGCAGGGGACACTGAAGCTTTCTTT. This codes for CASSLVGQGAGDTEAFF.

The J gene is TRBJ1-1, the V gene TRBV28; no reliable D call. The CDR3 has 16 residues. Germline V lookup: CDR1 MDHEN, CDR2 SYDVKM. The V and J ends lost 5 bases and 0 bases respectively, with 16 bases between them. CDR3 in DNA: TGTGCCAGCAGTCCTGCTGGGTGGGAGATGAACACTGAAGCTTTCTTT. Its translation is CASSPAGWEMNTEAFF.

This clone came up once. Written as DNA, the CDR3 is TGTGCCAGCAGGGTAGCGGGAGGAGATACGCAGTATTTT. This encodes CASRVAGGDTQYF. The V gene is TRBV7-9, the J gene TRBJ2-3, with 10 bases matching TRBD2. The germline V gene has CDR1 SEHNR and CDR2 FQNEAQ (reference sequence). The trim removed 6 bases at V and 5 bases at J, leaving 2 bases unmatched. This CDR3 is 13 amino acids long.

The CDR3 sequence is CASSRDRGGFYEQYF. Here the CDR3 DNA reads TGTGCCAGTAGTAGGGACCGAGGGGGCTTCTACGAGCAGTACTTC. The rearrangement links TRBV19 to TRBJ2-7; 7 bases fit TRBD1. The germline CDR1 and CDR2 sequences are LNHDA and SQIVND (reference sequence). The J segment lost 3 bases and the V segment lost 4 bases, leaving 9 bases of the junction unmatched. The CDR3 sequence is 15 residues long. The full variable domain, its missing parts supplied by reference TRBV19 and TRBJ2-7, is DGGITQSPKYLFRKEGQNVTLSCEQNLNHDAMYWYRQDPGQGLRLIYYSQIVNDFQKGDIAEGYSVSREKKESFPLTVTSAQKNPTAFYLCASSRDRGGFYEQYFGPGTRLTVT.

The chain uses TRBV5-1 and TRBJ2-7; D possibly corresponds to TRBD1 (6 bases). The CDR3 length is 14 residues. V lost 4 bases and J lost 6, with 17 bases in between. Per germline, CDR1 SGHRS and CDR2 YFSETQ. The CDR3 DNA sequence: TGCGCCAGCAGCAGGACAGTGGACCTTGGCGAGCAGTACTTC. This translates into CASSRTVDLGEQYF.

The J gene is TRBJ2-4, the V gene TRBV5-4, with D unclear. This CDR3 comprises 14 residues. V lost 0 bases to trimming and J lost 0 bases, with 4 bases between them. The germline V gene encodes CDR1 SGHNT and CDR2 YYREEE (reference sequence). DNA of the CDR3: TGTGCCAGCAGCTTGGATCTAGCCAAAAACATTCAGTACTTC. This encodes CASSLDLAKNIQYF.

The genes are TRBV3-1 (or the pseudogene TRBV3-2) and TRBJ2-6, with unresolved D. V dropped 0 bases and J dropped 1 base, with 10 bases sitting between them. CDR3 length: 17 amino acids. The germline V gene encodes CDR1 LGHDT and CDR2 YNNKEL (reference sequence). CDR3 coding DNA: TGTGCCAGCAGCCAAGATATCCGCGCATCTGGGGCCAACGTCCTGACTTTC. Translating it yields CASSQDIRASGANVLTF.

The chain employs TRBV12-5 and TRBJ1-4, with TRBD1 matching 7 bases. Per germline, CDR1 LGHNT and CDR2 FRNRAP. V gave up 5 bases and J gave up 6 bases; unmatched junction bases: 9. There are 15 residues in the CDR3. CDR3 in amino acids: CASGPRQGRDEKLFF. The CDR3 DNA reads TGTGCTAGTGGTCCTAGACAGGGTAGGGATGAAAAACTGTTTTTT.

The V and J genes are TRBV29-1 and TRBJ1-2, with D uncertain. The CDR3 extends over 9 amino acids. The V and J ends lost 7 bases and 4 bases respectively, with 4 bases between them. Germline assignment: CDR1 SQVTM and CDR2 ANQGSEA. CDR3 loop: CSDSYGYTF. For the CDR3, the DNA is TGCAGCGACAGCTATGGCTACACCTTC.

This chain uses TRBV18 with TRBJ1-1; 9 nucleotides line up with TRBD1. This CDR3 region has 15 residues. Trimming cost V 8 bases and J 2 bases; bases outside gene matches: 9. Germline-derived CDR1 and CDR2 are KGHSH and LQKENI. The CDR3 loop is CASRQGEGGNTEAFF. In nucleotides, the CDR3 is TGTGCCAGCCGACAGGGGGAAGGGGGTAACACTGAAGCTTTCTTT.

The chain recombines TRBV19 with TRBJ2-2, with D perhaps TRBD2 (6 bases). CDR1 and CDR2 from the germline V gene are LNHDA and SQIVND (reference sequence). V lost 6 bases and J 1 base, leaving 12 bases between the germline ends. The CDR3 loop spans 15 amino acids. The CDR3 reads CASRLGGMNTGELFF. CDR3 nucleotides: TGTGCCAGTAGATTGGGGGGAATGAACACCGGGGAGCTGTTTTTT.

V gene TRBV5-4 combines with J gene TRBJ1-4, with 9 positions matching TRBD1. This CDR3 has 14 residues. V shed 6 bases and J 5 bases; nucleotides not matched to a gene: 5. Germline V CDR1 and CDR2: SGHNT, YYREEE (reference sequence). CDR3 in DNA: TGTGCCAGCAAGCCGGGACAGGGAAATGAAAAACTGTTTTTT. It yields the protein CASKPGQGNEKLFF.

The gene calls are TRBV2 and TRBJ2-1; D uncertain. The CDR3 consists of 14 residues. Trimming shortened V by 8 bases and J by 8 bases, and 19 bases separated the two germline ends. Germline lookup yields CDR1 SNHLY and CDR2 FYNNEI. The CDR3 nucleotides are TGTGCCAGCCGAGCGCCCCGGAGAGTCGATGAGCAGTTCTTC. This sequence encodes CASRAPRRVDEQFF.

This clone was detected only once. This rearrangement joins TRBV18 to TRBJ1-3; perhaps TRBD1 as D (6 bases). The CDR3 extends over 16 amino acids. The V and J ends lost 6 bases and 0 bases respectively, with 15 bases between them. Germline V gives CDR1 KGHSH, CDR2 LQKENI. The DNA of the CDR3 is TGTGCCAGCTCCCTGGGGGCAGGAGGCTCTGGAAACACCATATATTTT. It specifies CASSLGAGGSGNTIYF.

J is TRBJ2-7 and V is TRBV5-8; D gene uncertain. Germline V gene lookup returns CDR1 SGHTS and CDR2 YDEGEE. V lost 1 base, J lost 5 bases, and 10 bases lay in between. This CDR3 contains 13 residues. In DNA, the CDR3 is TGTGCCAGCAGCTTGCGGGTGCGCGACGAGCAGTACTTC. It is translated as CASSLRVRDEQYF.

This chain uses TRBV10-3 with TRBJ1-1; 8 nucleotides agree with TRBD1. CDR3 length equals 18 residues. Unmatched junction bases numbered 10, after V lost 0 bases and J lost 1 base. Germline CDR1 and CDR2: ENHRY and SYGVKD. CDR3 DNA: TGTGCCATCAGTGAGTCGGGAGCAGGGGGCGCGTGGAACACTGAAGCTTTCTTT. Translating gives CAISESGAGGAWNTEAFF.

The chain recombines TRBV19 with TRBJ1-6; D gene uncertain. Per the germline V gene, CDR1 is LNHDA and CDR2 is SQIVND (reference sequence). V was pared by 6 bases and J by 2 bases, with 2 bases between. The CDR3 covers 12 residues. Written as DNA, the CDR3 is TGTGCCAGTAGCACCTATAATTCACCCCTCCACTTT. Amino acids: CASSTYNSPLHF.

V is TRBV5-4 and J is TRBJ1-2; TRBD1 might be the D (5 bases). Trimming shortened V by 3 bases and J by 5 bases, and 20 bases separated the two germline ends. Germline V lookup: CDR1 SGHNT, CDR2 YYREEE (reference sequence). The CDR3 has 16 amino acids. CDR3 protein: CASSSRLTVSGYGYTF. The DNA for the CDR3 is TGTGCCAGCAGCTCGCGACTGACAGTATCCGGGTATGGCTACACCTTC.

In its sample, this clone was seen once. The rearrangement joins TRBV7-2 to TRBJ1-1, with 7 bases identical to TRBD1. The junction had 5 bases not matched to a gene; V was cut back by 7 bases and J by 0 bases. The CDR3 runs to 14 residues. CDR1 is SGHTA and CDR2 is FQGNSA in the germline V gene. The CDR3 sequence is CASTGDRMNTEAFF. The CDR3 coding sequence is TGTGCCAGCACCGGGGACAGAATGAACACTGAAGCTTTCTTT.

V gene TRBV13 combines with J gene TRBJ2-1; no firm D call. Germline CDR1 is PRHDT and CDR2 is FYEKMQ (reference sequence). This CDR3 spans 17 amino acids. V lost 3 bases and J lost 0, with 15 bases in between. CDR3: CASSFGGVLGSYNEQFF. CDR3 nucleotides: TGTGCCAGCAGCTTTGGCGGCGTACTCGGCTCCTACAATGAGCAGTTCTTC.

The V and J genes are TRBV5-6 and TRBJ2-5; TRBD2 aligns across 9 bases. The CDR3 sequence is 14 residues long. Trimming at V came to 4 bases and at J to 2 bases, leaving 3 bases not matched to a gene. Germline V lookup: CDR1 SGHDT, CDR2 YYEEEE. The CDR3 protein is CASSPGLAQETQYF. The CDR3 DNA is TGTGCCAGCAGCCCCGGACTAGCGCAAGAGACCCAGTACTTC.

The chain combines TRBV5-1 with TRBJ1-2, with D hard to call. CDR3 length equals 16 residues. CDR1 and CDR2 (germline): SGHRS, YFSETQ. V was shortened by 0 bases and J by 8 bases, with 20 bases between the two germline ends. This chain's CDR3 is CASSLDHPGGDSGYTF. The CDR3 nucleotides read TGCGCCAGCAGCTTGGATCATCCTGGAGGAGATTCCGGCTACACCTTC.

The chain joins TRBV5-1 to TRBJ2-7; possible D gene TRBD2, 5 bases. V shed 0 bases and J shed 4 bases, with 11 bases lying between them. The CDR3 is made up of 14 amino acids. CDR1 and CDR2 (germline): SGHRS, YFSETQ. CDR3 coding DNA: TGCGCCAGCAGCTTGGATCCGGGAACATACGAGCAGTACTTC. Its translation is CASSLDPGTYEQYF.

This clone has a handful of counts. The rearrangement links TRBV9 to TRBJ2-1, with D possibly being TRBD1 (6 bases). Trimming stripped 2 bases from V and 7 bases from J, with 10 bases between. The CDR3 covers 13 residues. Germline CDR1 reads SGDLS; CDR2 reads YYNGEE. CDR3 sequence reads: CASSVDSKNEQFF. The DNA for the CDR3 is TGTGCCAGCAGCGTGGACAGTAAGAATGAGCAGTTCTTC.

The chain has TRBV7-9 and TRBJ1-2; TRBD1 agrees at 7 bases. With 1 base clipped from V and 4 bases from J, the junction kept 6 bases outside the gene matches. The CDR3 extends over 15 amino acids. CDR1 is SEHNR and CDR2 is FQNEAQ in the germline V gene (reference sequence). The CDR3 spells CASSLEGALGYGYTF. In DNA form, the CDR3 reads TGTGCCAGCAGCTTAGAGGGGGCGCTGGGCTATGGCTACACCTTC.

This chain uses TRBV19 with TRBJ1-2; D may be TRBD1 (6 bases). Trimming left V 4 bases short and J 4 bases short, with 16 bases between. The germline CDR1 and CDR2 sequences are LNHDA and SQIVND (reference sequence). This CDR3 spans 15 amino acids. CDR3 DNA sequence: TGTGCCAGTAGTAAGGACAGAACAACCCCCTATGGCTACACCTTC. Translation gives CASSKDRTTPYGYTF. Using reference TRBV19 and TRBJ1-2 for the parts outside the CDR3, the full variable domain is DGGITQSPKYLFRKEGQNVTLSCEQNLNHDAMYWYRQDPGQGLRLIYYSQIVNDFQKGDIAEGYSVSREKKESFPLTVTSAQKNPTAFYLCASSKDRTTPYGYTFGSGTRLTVV.

The genes are TRBV6-6 and TRBJ1-4; tentative D call: TRBD1 (6 bases). With 4 bases removed from V and 0 bases from J, the gap between germline ends came to 12 bases. Looked up from germline, CDR1 is MNHNY and CDR2 is SVGAGI (reference sequence). This CDR3 region has 16 residues. The CDR3: CASSSAGGATNEKLFF. CDR3 nucleotide sequence: TGTGCCAGCAGTTCAGCGGGGGGCGCAACTAATGAAAAACTGTTTTTT.